Listed below are T cell receptor beta chains from one sample, sequenced in a study of beta chain features in type 1 diabetes. Only in-frame clones appear in the TCRdb table, and some are missing; sequencing was by immunoSEQ multiplex PCR. Counted here are 310,000 or so clones, roughly 8% occurring once; the ten biggest clones make up roughly 0.44%. Sequencing was carried out using central memory CD4+ T cells from blood. These receptors originate from a woman aged 18-30 years in good health. Each CDR3 is given with its conserved first and last residue. Each record gives: J gene, V gene, CDR3 length, D gene, clone size, CDR3 DNA, CDR3 protein. The D gene is left open where the match is weak. Part of the rows lack a size; the others show once, few, many or a class for expanded clones.

TRBJ2-3,TRBV7-8,14,NA,few,TGTGCCAGCAGCTTAGCAGGCGGCACAGATACGCAGTATTTT,CASSLAGGTDTQYF
TRBJ2-1,TRBV11-2,14,TRBD2,NA,TGTGCCAGCAGCAAAGACGGGAGGGGGTATGAGCAGTTCTTC,CASSKDGRGYEQFF
TRBJ1-2,TRBV18,14,TRBD1,few,TGTGCCAGCTCACCATGGACAGGGGGCGATGGCTACACCTTC,CASSPWTGGDGYTF
TRBJ1-2,TRBV29-1,12,NA,NA,TGCAGCGTTGAACAAGCTGCCTATGGCTACACCTTC,CSVEQAAYGYTF
TRBJ2-1,TRBV14,15,TRBD2,many,TGTGCCAGCAGTAACATAGCGGGAGGCCCCAATGAGCAGTTCTTC,CASSNIAGGPNEQFF
TRBJ1-5,TRBV5-6,14,TRBD1,NA,TGTGCCAGCAGCTACGACAGGGGTAGTCAGCCCCAGCATTTT,CASSYDRGSQPQHF
TRBJ2-4,TRBV28,15,NA,many,TGTGCCAGCAGTCCCGTTAAGGGAAGAAAAAACATTCAGTACTTC,CASSPVKGRKNIQYF
TRBJ2-7,TRBV5-1,13,NA,few,TGCGCCAGCAGCGGGGACTCCGGGGTGGAGCAGTACTTC,CASSGDSGVEQYF
TRBJ2-1,TRBV7-6,17,TRBD2,NA,TGTGCCAGCAGCTTAGCCCCGACTAGCGGGAGTGTGGATGAGCAGTTCTTC,CASSLAPTSGSVDEQFF
TRBJ2-3,TRBV2,12,NA,many,TGTGCCAGCACCTTGGTCCGAAATACGCAGTATTTT,CASTLVRNTQYF
TRBJ2-3,TRBV6-6,12,NA,few,TGTGCCATCTCTTTGATCGGAGATACGCAGTATTTT,CAISLIGDTQYF
TRBJ2-3,TRBV6-6,16,TRBD2,many,TGTGCCAGCAGTTACGCCGGGACTAGCGGGAGAGATACGCAGTATTTT,CASSYAGTSGRDTQYF
TRBJ1-1,TRBV7-3,15,TRBD1,NA,TGTGCCAGCAGCTTCTGGACAGGCGATGGGACTGAAGCTTTCTTT,CASSFWTGDGTEAFF
TRBJ2-2,TRBV4-2,16,NA,few,TGTGCCAGCAGCCTTGACCGGGCAGGGGCTGCCGGGGAGCTGTTTTTT,CASSLDRAGAAGELFF
TRBJ2-3,TRBV29-1,15,NA,NA,TGCAGCGTTGAGGTATGGGCGAGAAGCACAGATACGCAGTATTTT,CSVEVWARSTDTQYF
TRBJ2-3,TRBV6-6,14,NA,few,TGTGCCAGCACCCCGTGGCAGGCCACAGATACGCAGTATTTT,CASTPWQATDTQYF
TRBJ2-7,TRBV28,14,NA,many,TGTGCCAGCAGTTTGTCCGGGTGGTCCTACGAGCAGTACTTC,CASSLSGWSYEQYF
TRBJ2-4,TRBV2,14,NA,few,TGTGCCAGCAGTTTTTTACTAGCTGAAAACATTCAGTACTTC,CASSFLLAENIQYF
TRBJ1-1,TRBV7-2,14,NA,NA,TGTGCCAGCAGCCCAGATCCGGGGCGCACTGAAGCTTTCTTT,CASSPDPGRTEAFF
TRBJ1-1,TRBV10-3,13,NA,many,TGTGCCATCAGTGAGTCGACTCGAGGGGATGCTTTCTTT,CAISESTRGDAFF
TRBJ1-1,TRBV2,13,NA,few,TGTGCCAGCGAGGGACAAAAGAACACTGAAGCTTTCTTT,CASEGQKNTEAFF
TRBJ2-1,TRBV20-1,11,NA,few,TGCAGTGCGGTCAGGGGACATGAGCAGTTCTTC,CSAVRGHEQFF
TRBJ1-1,TRBV19,14,NA,few,TGTGCCAGTAGTATCCAGGCCATGAACACTGAAGCTTTCTTT,CASSIQAMNTEAFF
TRBJ2-6,TRBV6-6,15,NA,NA,TGTGCCAGCACCCCCTTCGGAGCTGGGGCCAACGTCCTGACTTTC,CASTPFGAGANVLTF
TRBJ2-3,TRBV7-9,18,NA,few,TGTGCCAGCAGCTTAGCCCGGTTTTTAGCCACGATCACAGATACGCAGTATTTT,CASSLARFLATITDTQYF
TRBJ2-2,TRBV29-1,14,TRBD1,few,TGCAGCGTTGTAGGGACAGGGGTCCCCGGGGAGCTGTTTTTT,CSVVGTGVPGELFF
TRBJ2-1,TRBV5-6,18,NA,NA,TGTGCCAGCAGCTTGGCACCTTGGCGGGGCAGCTCCTACAATGAGCAGTTCTTC,CASSLAPWRGSSYNEQFF
TRBJ2-1,TRBV5-6,13,TRBD1,NA,TGTGCCAGCAGCTTGGGGGACAGGGATGAGCAGTTCTTC,CASSLGDRDEQFF
TRBJ2-1,TRBV6-5,15,TRBD1,few,TGTGCCAGCAGTGTCCGGGACAGGGGTCCCAATGAGCAGTTCTTC,CASSVRDRGPNEQFF
TRBJ1-2,TRBV7-8,17,TRBD1,few,TGTGCCAGCAGCTCCCTCGCCGGGACAGGGGGGAGCTATGGCTACACCTTC,CASSSLAGTGGSYGYTF
TRBJ2-3,TRBV5-1,14,NA,NA,TGCGCCAGCAGCTTGGACAGGGCCACAGATACGCAGTATTTT,CASSLDRATDTQYF
TRBJ1-5,TRBV27,15,TRBD1,few,TGTGCCAGCAGTCCAACCGACAGGGTCAATCAGCCCCAGCATTTT,CASSPTDRVNQPQHF
TRBJ1-2,TRBV10-3,16,NA,once,TGTGCCATAAGGAGCCAAGGGGGTCGGCAGAACTATGGCTACACCTTC,CAIRSQGGRQNYGYTF
TRBJ2-7,TRBV5-6,14,NA,NA,TGTGCCAGCAGTCGTTGGACAGTCTCCTACGAGCAGTACTTC,CASSRWTVSYEQYF
TRBJ1-2,TRBV28,11,NA,NA,TGTGCCAGTAACACGATCTATGGCTACACCTTC,CASNTIYGYTF
TRBJ2-5,TRBV2,15,TRBD2,NA,TGTGCCAGCAGTGAATCTAGCGGGAGTACGGAGACCCAGTACTTC,CASSESSGSTETQYF
TRBJ1-1,TRBV29-1,13,NA,NA,TGCAGCGCTTTCGGACACGGGTACACTGAAGCTTTCTTT,CSAFGHGYTEAFF
TRBJ2-7,TRBV14,13,TRBD1,few,TGTGCCAGCAGCCCAGACAGGGGGCTGGAGCAGTACTTC,CASSPDRGLEQYF
TRBJ2-1,TRBV10-3,11,TRBD1,few,TGTGCCATCAGTGATCAGGGGGCTTTGGTCTTC,CAISDQGALVF
TRBJ2-7,TRBV28,13,TRBD1,few,TGTGCCAGCAGTTCGGGACAGGTCTACGAGCAGTACTTC,CASSSGQVYEQYF
TRBJ2-7,TRBV5-4,14,TRBD1,NA,TGTGCCAGCAGCTTTCGACAGGGGAAGAACGAGCAGTACTTC,CASSFRQGKNEQYF
TRBJ2-5,TRBV9,12,NA,NA,TGTGCCAGCAGCGTAGAAGGGGAGACCCAGTACTTC,CASSVEGETQYF
TRBJ2-7,TRBV18,18,TRBD2,many,TGTGCCAGCTCACCAGGACTAGCGGGAGAACGGGGAGGCGACGAGCAGTACTTC,CASSPGLAGERGGDEQYF